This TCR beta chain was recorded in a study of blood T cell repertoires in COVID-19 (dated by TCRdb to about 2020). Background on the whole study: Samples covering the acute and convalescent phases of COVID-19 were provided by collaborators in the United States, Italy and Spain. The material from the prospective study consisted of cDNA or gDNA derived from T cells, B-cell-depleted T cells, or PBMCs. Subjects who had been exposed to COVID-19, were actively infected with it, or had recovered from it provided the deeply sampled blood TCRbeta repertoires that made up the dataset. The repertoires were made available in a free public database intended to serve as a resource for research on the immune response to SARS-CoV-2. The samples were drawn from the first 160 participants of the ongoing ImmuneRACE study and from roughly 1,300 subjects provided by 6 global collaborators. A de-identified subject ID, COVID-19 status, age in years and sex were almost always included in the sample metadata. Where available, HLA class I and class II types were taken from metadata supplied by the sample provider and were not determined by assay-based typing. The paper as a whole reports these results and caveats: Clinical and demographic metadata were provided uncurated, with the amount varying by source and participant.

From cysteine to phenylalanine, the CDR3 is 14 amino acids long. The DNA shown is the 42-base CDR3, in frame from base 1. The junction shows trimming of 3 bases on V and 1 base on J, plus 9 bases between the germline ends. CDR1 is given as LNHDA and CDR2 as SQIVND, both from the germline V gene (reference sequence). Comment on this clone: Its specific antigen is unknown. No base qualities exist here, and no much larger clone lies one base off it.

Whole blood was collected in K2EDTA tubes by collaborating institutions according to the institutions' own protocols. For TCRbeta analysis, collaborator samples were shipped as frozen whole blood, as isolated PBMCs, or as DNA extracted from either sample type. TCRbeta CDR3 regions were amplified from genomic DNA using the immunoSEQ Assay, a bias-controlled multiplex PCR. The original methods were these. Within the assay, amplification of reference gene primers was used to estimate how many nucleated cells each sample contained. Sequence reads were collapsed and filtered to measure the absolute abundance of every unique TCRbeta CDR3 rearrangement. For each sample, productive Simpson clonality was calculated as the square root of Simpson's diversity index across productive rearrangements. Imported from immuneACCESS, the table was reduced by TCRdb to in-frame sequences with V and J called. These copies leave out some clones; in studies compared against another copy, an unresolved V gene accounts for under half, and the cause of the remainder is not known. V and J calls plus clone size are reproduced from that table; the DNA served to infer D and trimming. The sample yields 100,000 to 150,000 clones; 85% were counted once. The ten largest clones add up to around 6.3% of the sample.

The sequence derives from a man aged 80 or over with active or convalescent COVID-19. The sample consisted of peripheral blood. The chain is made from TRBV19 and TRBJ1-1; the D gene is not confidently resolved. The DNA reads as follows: TGTGCCAGTAGTATGGAACAGAAGAACACTGAAGCTTTCTTT. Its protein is CASSMEQKNTEAFF.